The 27 T cell receptor beta chains listed next were all sequenced from one sample in a study of blood T cell repertoires in COVID-19. Some clones are missing from TCRdb's copy, which holds only in-frame ones; the method was immunoSEQ multiplex PCR. The data hold fewer than 350,000 clones, with around 87% observed a single time. Sequenced sample: peripheral blood. All receptors derive from a woman aged 25 to 45 who had recovered from COVID-19.

The chain links TRBV27 to TRBJ1-5, with a possible D match to TRBD1 (6 bases). Trimming took 4 bases from V and 5 from J, leaving 6 bases between them. CDR1 MNHEY and CDR2 SMNVEV come from the germline V gene (reference sequence). The CDR3 has 12 amino acids. The CDR3 loop reads CASSSGDQPQHF. In nucleotides, the CDR3 is TGTGCCAGCAGTTCAGGGGATCAGCCCCAGCATTTT.

V is TRBV9 and J is TRBJ1-2; D not resolved. Germline V gene data show CDR1 as SGDLS and CDR2 as YYNGEE. Trimming shortened V by 4 bases and J by 0 bases, and 16 bases separated the two germline ends. The CDR3 sequence is 16 residues long. CDR3 coding DNA: TGTGCCAGCAGCCATCCCCGTGGCGGAGCTAACTATGGCTACACCTTC. Its protein product is CASSHPRGGANYGYTF.

The chain recombines TRBV14 with TRBJ2-7, with 7 bases that match TRBD1. Germline CDR1 reads SGHDN; CDR2 reads FVKESK. V was pared by 4 bases and J by 4 bases, with 4 bases of the junction left unmatched. The CDR3 spans 13 residues. CDR3 nucleotide sequence: TGTGCCAGCAGCCGAGACAGGGCTTACGAGCAGTACTTC. This sequence encodes CASSRDRAYEQYF.

The rearrangement joins TRBV19 to TRBJ1-5; TRBD1 agrees at 7 bases. Per germline, CDR1 LNHDA and CDR2 SQIVND (reference sequence). Germline trimming cut 8 bases from V and 6 bases from J; bases unmatched to any gene: 10. The length of the CDR3 is 14 residues. In nucleotides, the CDR3 is TGTGCCAGTGCTGGATCAGGGGGAAGTCAGCCCCAGCATTTT. This encodes CASAGSGGSQPQHF.

J is TRBJ2-1 and V is TRBV2, with TRBD1 identical over 9 bases. With 5 bases clipped from V and 7 bases from J, the junction kept 9 bases outside the gene matches. The CDR3 sequence is 15 residues long. Germline V lookup: CDR1 SNHLY, CDR2 FYNNEI. CDR3 residues: CASSIGDRVGNEQFF. CDR3 nucleotide sequence: TGTGCCAGCAGTATTGGGGACAGGGTAGGGAATGAGCAGTTCTTC.

Of note for this clone: This may be a read error, as it is one base from a much larger clone. V gene TRBV7-8 combines with J gene TRBJ2-7, with D uncertain. This CDR3 contains 13 residues. The V end was cut by 0 bases, the J end by 0 bases, with 3 bases between. Germline CDR1 SGHVS, CDR2 FQNEAQ. Here the CDR3 DNA reads TGTGCCAGCAGCTTAGCCAGCTCCTACGAGCAGTACTTC. It yields the protein CASSLASSYEQYF.

This clone was picked up a small number of times. The genes are TRBV2 and TRBJ2-7, with D maybe TRBD2 (5 bases). CDR3 length: 14 amino acids. The V gene's germline CDR1 is SNHLY and CDR2 FYNNEI. The V and J ends lost 3 bases and 4 bases respectively, with 13 bases between them. The CDR3 reads CASSEVGIQYEQYF. The CDR3 bases are TGTGCCAGCAGTGAGGTCGGGATTCAGTACGAGCAGTACTTC. Full variable domain (rest looked up from reference TRBV2 and TRBJ2-7): EPEVTQTPSHQVTQMGQEVILRCVPISNHLYFYWYRQILGQKVEFLVSFYNNEISEKSEIFDDQFSVERPDGSNFTLKIRSTKLEDSAMYFCASSEVGIQYEQYFGPGTRLTVT.

In its sample, this clone was seen once. This sequence joins TRBV19 and TRBJ2-3; 7 nucleotides align to TRBD2. The length of the CDR3 is 16 residues. Trimming at V came to 0 bases and at J to 2 bases, leaving 5 bases not matched to a gene. Germline V gene data show CDR1 as LNHDA and CDR2 as SQIVND (reference sequence). The chain's CDR3 is CASSIEGGGVTDTQYF. CDR3 DNA sequence: TGTGCCAGTAGTATAGAGGGCGGGGGAGTCACAGATACGCAGTATTTT.

The V gene is TRBV2, the J gene TRBJ2-5; D gene ambiguous. This CDR3 contains 13 residues. V lost 4 bases, J lost 2 bases, and 8 bases lay in between. Germline lookup yields CDR1 SNHLY and CDR2 FYNNEI. CDR3 sequence: CASSAQSQETQYF. CDR3 DNA: TGTGCCAGCAGTGCCCAGTCTCAAGAGACCCAGTACTTC. Full variable domain (rest looked up from reference TRBV2 and TRBJ2-5): EPEVTQTPSHQVTQMGQEVILRCVPISNHLYFYWYRQILGQKVEFLVSFYNNEISEKSEIFDDQFSVERPDGSNFTLKIRSTKLEDSAMYFCASSAQSQETQYFGPGTRLLVL.

Only a few counts were recorded for this clone. The rearrangement uses TRBV18 and TRBJ2-7; D is possibly TRBD1 (6 bases). With 2 bases removed from V and 7 bases from J, the gap between germline ends came to 15 bases. The CDR3 contains 14 residues. Germline V lookup: CDR1 KGHSH, CDR2 LQKENI. For the CDR3, the DNA is TGTGCCAGCTCACCAGACAGGACCTCTGAGGAGCAGTACTTC. Translated, it gives CASSPDRTSEEQYF.

In its sample, this clone was seen once. V and J are TRBV18 and TRBJ1-1; no clear D. Germline V lookup: CDR1 KGHSH, CDR2 LQKENI. Trimming took 0 bases from V and 6 from J, leaving 14 bases between them. The CDR3 runs 15 residues. The CDR3 here is CASSPPTAGWAEAFF. The DNA for the CDR3 is TGTGCCAGCTCACCACCGACGGCGGGGTGGGCTGAAGCTTTCTTT. Filled out from reference TRBV18 and TRBJ1-1, the complete variable domain reads NAGVMQNPRHLVRRRGQEARLRCSPMKGHSHVYWYRQLPEEGLKFMVYLQKENIIDESGMPKERFSAEFPKEGPSILRIQQVVRGDSAAYFCASSPPTAGWAEAFFGQGTRLTVV.

The chain links TRBV29-1 to TRBJ2-3; TRBD1 agrees at 7 bases. The CDR3 contains 14 residues. Germline V gene sequence: CDR1 SQVTM, CDR2 ANQGSEA. Germline trimming cut 3 bases from V and 0 bases from J; bases unmatched to any gene: 3. Here the CDR3 reads CSVDKGASTDTQYF. For the CDR3, the DNA is TGCAGCGTTGACAAGGGGGCAAGCACAGATACGCAGTATTTT.

This chain uses TRBV7-2 with TRBJ2-7; TRBD2 matches 8 bases. The length of the CDR3 is 16 residues. The V and J ends lost 2 bases and 4 bases, in that order; junction bases with no gene match: 10. Germline CDR1 SGHTA, CDR2 FQGNSA. The chain's CDR3 is CASSLPGSGSWYEQYF. The CDR3 bases are TGTGCCAGCAGCTTACCGGGGAGCGGGAGTTGGTACGAGCAGTACTTC.

This clone was picked up one time. The chain links TRBV5-8 to TRBJ1-2; 10 bases agree with TRBD1. After removal of 4 bases from V and 2 bases from J, the junction contained 5 bases not matched to a gene. The germline V gene encodes CDR1 SGHTS and CDR2 YDEGEE. This CDR3 contains 15 residues. In DNA, the CDR3 is TGTGCCAGCAGCGTGGGGACAGGGGCAAACTATGGCTACACCTTC. It specifies CASSVGTGANYGYTF.

This clone was detected only once. The chain is built from TRBV5-5 and TRBJ2-7; 8 nucleotides align to TRBD2. This CDR3 has 13 amino acids. After removal of 5 bases from V and 7 bases from J, the junction contained 8 bases not matched to a gene. Per the germline V gene, CDR1 is SGHKS and CDR2 is YYEKEE (reference sequence). CDR3 protein: CASRGTSGGEQYF. Here the CDR3 DNA reads TGTGCCAGCAGGGGTACTAGCGGCGGGGAGCAGTACTTC.

This chain connects TRBV30 to TRBJ2-3; D unclear. The V end lost 0 bases, the J end lost 4 bases, and 8 bases lay between the germline ends. Germline values: CDR1 GTSNPN, CDR2 SVGIG (reference sequence). The CDR3 runs to 13 residues. CDR3 amino acids: CAWSVSSPDTQYF. CDR3 DNA sequence: TGTGCCTGGAGTGTAAGCTCTCCAGATACGCAGTATTTT.

The genes are TRBV5-5 and TRBJ1-1, with D unresolved. The length of the CDR3 is 13 residues. In germline, CDR1 is SGHKS, CDR2 YYEKEE (reference sequence). Deletions cut 2 bases from V and 8 bases from J, with 13 bases between. The CDR3 nucleotides read TGTGCCAGCAGCTTTCGGTCGGGGTCCGAAGCTTTCTTT. Translation: CASSFRSGSEAFF.

The gene calls are TRBV15 and TRBJ1-1, with D unresolved. The CDR3 runs 15 residues. Germline lookup yields CDR1 LNHNV and CDR2 YYDKDF (reference sequence). V gave up 1 base and J gave up 1 base, with 10 bases separating them. The CDR3 region has the DNA TGTGCCACCAGCAGAGCCGACAAGAAGAACACTGAAGCTTTCTTT. As protein: CATSRADKKNTEAFF.

The chain couples TRBV3-1 (or the pseudogene TRBV3-2) to TRBJ1-2; 8 bases fit TRBD1. V dropped 8 bases and J dropped 5; count of bases not matched to a gene: 7. The CDR3 consists of 13 residues. CDR1 LGHDT and CDR2 YNNKEL come from the germline V gene (reference sequence). CDR3 sequence: CASRPGTGYGYTF. The CDR3 DNA reads TGTGCCAGCCGTCCCGGGACAGGATATGGCTACACCTTC.

Here the CDR3 DNA reads TGTGCCAGCAGTGAATCCAGGGGCCACGAGCAGTACTTC. Its protein is CASSESRGHEQYF. The chain uses TRBV2 and TRBJ2-7; TRBD1 might be the D (6 bases). Trimming took off 2 bases at V and 5 bases at J, with 10 bases between the two ends. Germline V gene lookup returns CDR1 SNHLY and CDR2 FYNNEI. This CDR3 is built from 13 residues.

The rearrangement links TRBV10-3 to TRBJ1-1, with D tentatively TRBD1 (6 bases). The germline V and J ends were trimmed by 10 bases and 5 bases, with 14 bases remaining between them. In germline, CDR1 is ENHRY, CDR2 SYGVKD. This CDR3 spans 12 amino acids. Written as DNA, the CDR3 is TGTGCCACTAACAGGGCGGAAACTGAAGCTTTCTTT. It codes for CATNRAETEAFF.

The chain carries TRBV5-4 and TRBJ2-6; weak D call: TRBD1 (6 bases). Germline CDR1 and CDR2: SGHNT and YYREEE (reference sequence). This CDR3 spans 17 amino acids. Trimming took 0 bases from V and 1 from J, leaving 11 bases between them. The DNA of the CDR3 is TGTGCCAGCAGCTTGGCAGGGGTTCTGTCTGGGGCCAACGTCCTGACTTTC. As protein: CASSLAGVLSGANVLTF.

This clone was seen more than once but under ten times. J is TRBJ2-7 and V is TRBV7-2, with D perhaps matching TRBD2 (5 bases). Germline values: CDR1 SGHTA, CDR2 FQGNSA. V lost 7 bases and J lost 6, with 19 bases in between. The CDR3 runs to 14 residues. In DNA, the CDR3 is TGTGCCAGCATCGGGTGGAGAGGGATCGGCGAGCAGTACTTC. This gives the protein CASIGWRGIGEQYF.

In its sample, this clone was seen once. The chain combines TRBV27 with TRBJ2-4, with TRBD1 identical over 7 bases. The CDR3 covers 13 residues. Germline values: CDR1 MNHEY, CDR2 SMNVEV (reference sequence). With V trimmed by 5 bases and J by 9 bases, 7 bases remained unmatched. The CDR3 here is CASSADRDTIQYF. In DNA form, the CDR3 reads TGTGCCAGCAGTGCCGACAGGGACACCATTCAGTACTTC.

The chain uses TRBV7-2 and TRBJ1-2; D call uncertain. This CDR3 has 14 residues. Germline V gives CDR1 SGHTA, CDR2 FQGNSA. The V gene lost 2 bases and the J gene lost 0 bases, with 7 bases spanning the gap. This chain's CDR3 is CASSLNRANYGYTF. The DNA of the CDR3 is TGTGCCAGCAGCTTAAACAGAGCTAACTATGGCTACACCTTC.

The rearrangement joins TRBV9 to TRBJ2-1, with 9 bases that match TRBD2. This CDR3 has 15 residues. The J segment lost 10 bases and the V segment lost 0 bases, leaving 8 bases of the junction unmatched. Germline CDR1 and CDR2: SGDLS and YYNGEE. CDR3 in DNA: TGTGCCAGCAGCGTAGCGGGGACTAGCCTTACCGAGCAGTTCTTC. This translates into CASSVAGTSLTEQFF.

The chain joins TRBV9 to TRBJ2-5; D may be TRBD1 (5 bases). Between the trimmed V and J ends, which lost 0 bases and 2 bases, there was a span of 8 bases. Per germline, CDR1 SGDLS and CDR2 YYNGEE. This CDR3 comprises 14 residues. CDR3 nucleotide sequence: TGTGCCAGCAGCGTAGGGGGCAGGCAAGAGACCCAGTACTTC. Translating gives CASSVGGRQETQYF. Full variable domain (missing parts from reference TRBV9 and TRBJ2-5): DSGVTQTPKHLITATGQRVTLRCSPRSGDLSVYWYQQSLDQGLQFLIQYYNGEERAKGNILERFSAQQFPDLHSELNLSSLELGDSALYFCASSVGGRQETQYFGPGTRLLVL.